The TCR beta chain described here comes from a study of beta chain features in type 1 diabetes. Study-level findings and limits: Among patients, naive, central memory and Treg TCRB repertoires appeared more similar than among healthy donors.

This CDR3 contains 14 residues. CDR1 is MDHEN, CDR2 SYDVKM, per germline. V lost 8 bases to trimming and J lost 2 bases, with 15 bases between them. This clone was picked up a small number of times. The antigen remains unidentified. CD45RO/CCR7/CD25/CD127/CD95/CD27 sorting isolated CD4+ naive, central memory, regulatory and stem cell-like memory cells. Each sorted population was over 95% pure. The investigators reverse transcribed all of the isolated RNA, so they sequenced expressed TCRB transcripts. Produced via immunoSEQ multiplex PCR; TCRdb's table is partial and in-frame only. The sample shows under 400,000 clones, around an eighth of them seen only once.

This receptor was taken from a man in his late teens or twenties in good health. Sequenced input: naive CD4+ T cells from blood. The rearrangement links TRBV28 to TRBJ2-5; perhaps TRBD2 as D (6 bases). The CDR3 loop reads CASRRGSGQETQYF. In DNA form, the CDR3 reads TGTGCCAGCCGCCGGGGGTCAGGGCAAGAGACCCAGTACTTC.